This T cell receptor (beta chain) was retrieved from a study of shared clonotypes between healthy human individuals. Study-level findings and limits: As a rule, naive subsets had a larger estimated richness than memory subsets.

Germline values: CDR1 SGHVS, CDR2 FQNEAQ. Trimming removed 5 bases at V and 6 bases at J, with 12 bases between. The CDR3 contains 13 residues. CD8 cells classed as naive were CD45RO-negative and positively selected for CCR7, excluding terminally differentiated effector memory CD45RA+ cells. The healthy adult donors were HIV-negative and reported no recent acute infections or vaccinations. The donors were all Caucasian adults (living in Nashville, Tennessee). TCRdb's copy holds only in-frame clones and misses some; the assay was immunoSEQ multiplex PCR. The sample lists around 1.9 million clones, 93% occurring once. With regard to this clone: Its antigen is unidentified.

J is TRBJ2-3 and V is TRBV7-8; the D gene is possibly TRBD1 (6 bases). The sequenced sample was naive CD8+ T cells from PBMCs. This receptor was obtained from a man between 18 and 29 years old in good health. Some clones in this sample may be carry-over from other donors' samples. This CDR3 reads CASSRVQGDTQYF. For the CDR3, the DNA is TGTGCCAGCAGCCGCGTCCAGGGGGATACGCAGTATTTT.